This paragraph reports one TCR beta chain. What it binds is not known. This record comes from a study of Ad26.COV2.S vaccination and SARS-CoV-2 variants. Findings of the study overall: Breadth of non-spike TCRs did not differ between vaccinees and placebo recipients.

Method: immunoSEQ multiplex PCR; TCRdb's copy keeps in-frame clones and lacks some. The sample yields some 190,000 clones, roughly 87% seen once. Here the sequenced sample was peripheral blood, taken after recovery from COVID-19. This TCR was recovered from a human donor who had recovered from COVID-19.

The DNA for the CDR3 is TGTGCCAGCAGCCTGACGCATCAAGAGACCCAGTACTTC. Its translation is CASSLTHQETQYF. The chain links TRBV7-8 to TRBJ2-5; D call uncertain. The CDR3 covers 13 residues. Deletions cut 5 bases from V and 2 bases from J, with 9 bases between. The V gene's germline CDR1 is SGHVS and CDR2 FQNEAQ.